These 18 T cell receptor beta chains originate from one sample sequenced in a study of T cells after yellow fever vaccination (dated by TCRdb to the late 2010s). Per the publication, the treatment or condition label means: live attenuated yellow fever vaccine strain. Preparation of the library involved 5' RACE. Sequenced using an Illumina NovaSeq 6000. TCRdb took the public reads, trimmed them with fastp at Q25, ran MiXCR for clone calling and kept in-frame beta chains. Each CDR3 protein appears once, grouped with its most common genes and DNA. The sample table holds 250,000 to 350,000 distinct CDR3 sequences, of which approximately 4% were seen once. The top ten clones comprise just under 20% of the sample. Material: PBMCs, obtained 15 days after the yellow fever booster vaccination. These TCRs come from a man aged 18 to 30 who received the YFV17D yellow fever vaccine.

This clonotype was seen many times. The genes are TRBV7-2 and TRBJ2-3, with 9 bases lining up with TRBD2. The ends lost 7 bases at V and 5 bases at J; junction bases unmatched: 10. The CDR3 spans 15 residues. Per the germline V gene, CDR1 is SGHTA and CDR2 is FQGNSA. The DNA for the CDR3 is TGTGCCAGCACCTGGGGCGGGGGGGCAGGAGATACGCAGTATTTT. This encodes CASTWGGGAGDTQYF.

This clonotype was counted a few times. This chain joins TRBV28 and TRBJ2-3, with D possibly being TRBD2 (7 bases). The length of the CDR3 is 15 residues. V lost 4 bases to trimming and J lost 7 bases, with 18 bases between them. CDR1 and CDR2 from the germline V gene are MDHEN and SYDVKM. The CDR3 DNA reads TGTGCCAGCAGTTCTCCGGGGGGCGGCGTGCATACGCAGTATTTT. It translates to CASSSPGGGVHTQYF.

This clonotype was detected many times. The chain couples TRBV12-3 or TRBV12-4 to TRBJ2-3, with 9 bases matching TRBD2. The CDR3 spans 15 residues. V trimming: 4 bases; J trimming: 4 bases; junction bases outside the gene matches: 6. The CDR3 spells CASSSSGGSSDTQYF. The CDR3 DNA sequence: TGTGCCAGCAGTTCAAGCGGGGGGTCCTCAGATACGCAGTATTTT.

This clonotype was recorded many times. The chain uses TRBV11-2 and TRBJ2-3, with 11 bases identical to TRBD2. The V gene end was trimmed by 2 bases and the J gene end by 0 bases; junction bases not matched to a gene: 7. CDR3 length equals 18 residues. Germline CDR1 SGHAT, CDR2 FQNNGV. CDR3: CASSLILAGGSSTDTQYF. DNA of the CDR3: TGTGCCAGCAGCTTAATTCTAGCGGGGGGTTCTAGCACAGATACGCAGTATTTT.

This clonotype was recorded a few times. The chain employs TRBV7-2 and TRBJ2-5, with 7 bases that match TRBD1. Germline assignment: CDR1 SGHTA and CDR2 FQGNSA. Germline trimming cut 5 bases from V and 5 bases from J; bases unmatched to any gene: 11. The CDR3 length is 15 residues. CDR3 in DNA: TGTGCCAGCAGCCCCCAGACAGGGCTAGAGGAGACCCAGTACTTC. As protein: CASSPQTGLEETQYF.

This clonotype was seen a handful of times. The chain joins TRBV27 to TRBJ2-1, with 11 nucleotides matching TRBD2. This CDR3 is 16 amino acids long. Unmatched junction bases numbered 8, after V lost 6 bases and J lost 4 bases. Germline CDR1 is MNHEY and CDR2 is SMNVEV (reference sequence). The CDR3 here is CASRPTGTSGYNEQFF. CDR3 in DNA: TGTGCCAGCAGACCCACCGGGACTAGCGGTTACAATGAGCAGTTCTTC.

This clonotype came up many times. CDR3 region: CASSLETPNYGYTF. CDR3 coding DNA: TGCGCCAGCAGCTTAGAGACACCAAACTATGGCTACACCTTC. V gene TRBV5-1 combines with J gene TRBJ1-2; D remains ambiguous. The CDR3 loop spans 14 amino acids. The V and J ends lost 2 bases and 2 bases respectively, with 10 bases between them. Germline V gives CDR1 SGHRS, CDR2 YFSETQ. The full variable domain, completed using reference TRBV5-1 and TRBJ1-2, is KAGVTQTPRYLIKTRGQQVTLSCSPISGHRSVSWYQQTPGQGLQFLFEYFSETQRNKGNFPGRFSGRQFSNSRSEMNVSTLELGDSALYLCASSLETPNYGYTFGSGTRLTVV.

The chain recombines TRBV4-2 with TRBJ2-7; D is ambiguous. V was shortened by 3 bases and J by 7 bases, with 10 bases between the two germline ends. This CDR3 is 12 amino acids long. From germline, CDR1 is LGHNA and CDR2 YNFKEQ. The CDR3 coding sequence is TGTGCCAGCAGCCAGGGCAGCCTGGAGCAGTACTTC. It specifies CASSQGSLEQYF.

The chain couples TRBV3-1 to TRBJ2-7; 7 bases line up with TRBD1. The CDR3 extends over 14 amino acids. CDR1 LGHDT and CDR2 YNNKEL come from the germline V gene (reference sequence). Germline trimming cut 2 bases from V and 3 bases from J; bases unmatched to any gene: 4. DNA of the CDR3: TGTGCCAGCAGCCAACAAACAGGGGTCTACGAGCAGTACTTC. It is translated as CASSQQTGVYEQYF.

The chain joins TRBV18 to TRBJ1-1; D is ambiguous. Germline V gene sequence: CDR1 KGHSH, CDR2 LQKENI. CDR3 length: 15 amino acids. The germline V and J ends were trimmed by 1 base and 1 base, with 10 bases remaining between them. The CDR3 sequence: CASSPLIGKNTEAFF. DNA of the CDR3: TGTGCCAGCTCACCACTGATAGGGAAGAACACTGAAGCTTTCTTT.

At least ten counts were recorded for this clonotype. V and J are TRBV7-9 and TRBJ1-2, with D tentatively TRBD1 (5 bases). Germline assignment: CDR1 SEHNR and CDR2 FQNEAQ (reference sequence). The CDR3 has 15 amino acids. Trimming pared 3 bases from V and 6 bases from J, leaving 17 bases between. The CDR3 spells CASSLGRRESHGYTF. CDR3 sequence (DNA): TGTGCCAGCAGCTTGGGACGCCGGGAGTCGCATGGCTACACCTTC.

The V and J genes are TRBV20-1 and TRBJ2-5; the D is unclear. This CDR3 region has 13 residues. The V and J ends lost 3 bases and 3 bases respectively, with 11 bases between them. From germline, CDR1 is DFQATT and CDR2 SNEGSKA (reference sequence). The CDR3 loop reads CSASGWEKETQYF. DNA for the CDR3: TGCAGTGCTAGCGGCTGGGAAAAAGAGACCCAGTACTTC.

Ten or more counts support this clonotype. The chain recombines TRBV20-1 with TRBJ1-2, with D maybe TRBD1 (6 bases). CDR1 and CDR2 (germline): DFQATT, SNEGSKA (reference sequence). The CDR3 loop spans 16 amino acids. Trimming left V 2 bases short and J 5 bases short, with 21 bases between. The CDR3 loop reads CSARPPRQVLRYGYTF. CDR3 nucleotide sequence: TGCAGTGCTAGACCCCCCAGACAGGTTCTCCGTTATGGCTACACCTTC.

The chain carries TRBV6-2 or TRBV6-3 and TRBJ2-7; D might be TRBD1 (5 bases). This CDR3 is built from 14 residues. The V and J ends lost 6 bases and 2 bases respectively, with 14 bases between them. Germline V gene lookup returns CDR1 MNHEY and CDR2 SVGEGT. The CDR3 coding sequence is TGTGCCAGCAGAATAGAGGCAGGGACCTACGAGCAGTACGTC. It is translated as CASRIEAGTYEQYV.

This clonotype was detected many times. V is TRBV3-1 and J is TRBJ2-4; no firm D call. Germline values: CDR1 LGHDT, CDR2 YNNKEL (reference sequence). The CDR3 is 12 amino acids. With 1 base removed from V and 12 bases from J, the gap between germline ends came to 10 bases. The CDR3 nucleotides read TGTGCCAGCAGCCAAGGCGACGGGCATCAGTACTTC. Its protein product is CASSQGDGHQYF. Complete variable domain (other parts from reference TRBV3-1 and TRBJ2-4): DTAVSQTPKYLVTQMGNDKSIKCEQNLGHDTMYWYKQDSKKFLKIMFSYNNKELIINETVPNRFSPKSPDKAHLNLHINSLELGDSAVYFCASSQGDGHQYFGAGTRLSVL.

This clonotype was counted a few times. The CDR3 nucleotides are TGTGCCACCAGCAGAAAGGGTAGGGGAACCTCCTACAATGAGCAGTTCTTC. It encodes CATSRKGRGTSYNEQFF. The V and J genes are TRBV15 and TRBJ2-1; tentatively, D is TRBD1 (5 bases). CDR3 size: 17 residues. Germline-derived CDR1 and CDR2 are LNHNV and YYDKDF (reference sequence). With 2 bases removed from V and 0 bases from J, the gap between germline ends came to 14 bases.

Many counts were recorded for this clonotype. V and J are TRBV5-1 and TRBJ1-2; no reliable D call. Germline V gives CDR1 SGHRS, CDR2 YFSETQ. V lost 1 base and J 0 bases, leaving 7 bases between the germline ends. The CDR3 spans 14 residues. CDR3 DNA sequence: TGCGCCAGCAGCTTGACAGCGCCTAACTATGGCTACACCTTC. Its translation: CASSLTAPNYGYTF. The full variable domain, completed using reference TRBV5-1 and TRBJ1-2, is KAGVTQTPRYLIKTRGQQVTLSCSPISGHRSVSWYQQTPGQGLQFLFEYFSETQRNKGNFPGRFSGRQFSNSRSEMNVSTLELGDSALYLCASSLTAPNYGYTFGSGTRLTVV.

The V gene is TRBV20-1, the J gene TRBJ1-1; tentative D call: TRBD1 (6 bases). The CDR3 is made up of 11 amino acids. V shed 7 bases and J shed 11 bases, with 17 bases lying between them. CDR1 DFQATT and CDR2 SNEGSKA come from the germline V gene (reference sequence). The CDR3 spells CSVPGGAWAFF. DNA of the CDR3: TGCAGTGTTCCGGGGGGGGCATGGGCTTTCTTT.